These 6 T cell receptor beta chains share one sample of origin, sequenced in a study of T-cell memory formation after mild COVID-19. TCRdb redid the calling of the 5' RACE reads with MiXCR, one entry per CDR3 protein. This sample carries over 300,000 distinct CDR3 sequences, 20% to 25% of them seen once, and the ten largest clones take roughly a fifth. Material: PBMCs or a T cell subset sorted from them (not recorded which). Receptor source: a man younger than 30 who had mild COVID-19 (a few samples of this study predate the infection). Cell type and time point are not known.

In its sample, this clonotype was seen a few times. The chain is built from TRBV4-1 and TRBJ1-1; 9 nucleotides agree with TRBD1. The length of the CDR3 is 15 residues. CDR1 MGHRA and CDR2 YSYEKL come from the germline V gene. J gave up 0 bases and V 3 bases, and 2 bases lay outside the gene matches. In DNA form, the CDR3 reads TGCGCCAGCAGCCAGAGGACAGGGGTGAACACTGAAGCTTTCTTT. This sequence encodes CASSQRTGVNTEAFF.

This clonotype was seen a handful of times. J is TRBJ1-6 and V is TRBV7-3, with D hard to call. The germline CDR1 and CDR2 sequences are SGHTA and FQGTGA. This CDR3 contains 13 residues. V lost 5 bases to trimming and J lost 7 bases, with 9 bases between them. CDR3 sequence reads: CASSPSRNSPLHF. CDR3 nucleotide sequence: TGTGCCAGCAGCCCCAGCCGGAATTCACCCCTCCACTTT.

The genes are TRBV5-5 and TRBJ2-3; maybe TRBD1 (6 bases). The V gene lost 2 bases and the J gene lost 5 bases, with 9 bases spanning the gap. Germline V gene sequence: CDR1 SGHKS, CDR2 YYEKEE (reference sequence). The CDR3 consists of 13 residues. The CDR3 coding sequence is TGTGCCAGCAGCTTTTTGACAGGAGATACGCAGTATTTT. It codes for CASSFLTGDTQYF.

This clonotype has just a few counts. The CDR3 loop is CASSLRTSGELFF. CDR3 bases: TGTGCCAGCAGTTTACGGACGTCCGGGGAGCTGTTTTTT. The genes are TRBV12-3 or TRBV12-4 and TRBJ2-2, with no clear D. The CDR3 length is 13 residues. The ends were cut back, 2 bases at V and 6 bases at J, with 7 bases in the middle.

This clonotype was seen a handful of times. This chain uses TRBV19 with TRBJ1-6, with D perhaps matching TRBD1 (6 bases). CDR1 and CDR2 from the germline V gene are LNHDA and SQIVND (reference sequence). V gave up 4 bases and J gave up 7 bases, with 20 bases separating them. The length of the CDR3 is 17 residues. CDR3 nucleotides: TGTGCCAGTAGTAGAAGGCCTGACGGGCAGGGGAATTCACCCCTCCACTTT. This gives the protein CASSRRPDGQGNSPLHF.

The sample holds a few counts of this clonotype. This chain joins TRBV7-2 and TRBJ1-5; D remains ambiguous. Trimming took off 5 bases at V and 4 bases at J, with 12 bases between the two ends. From germline, CDR1 is SGHTA and CDR2 FQGNSA. The CDR3 totals 14 residues. DNA for the CDR3: TGTGCCAGCAGCGGTGGCGATGGAAATCAGCCCCAGCATTTT. It is translated as CASSGGDGNQPQHF. The full variable domain, its missing parts supplied by reference TRBV7-2 and TRBJ1-5, is GAGVSQSPSNKVTEKGKDVELRCDPISGHTALYWYRQSLGQGLEFLIYFQGNSAPDKSGLPSDRFSAERTGGSVSTLTIQRTQQEDSAVYLCASSGGDGNQPQHFGDGTRLSIL.